A single sample gave rise to the 12 T cell receptor beta chains below, sequenced in a study of blood T cell repertoires in COVID-19 (dated by TCRdb to the early 2020s). The library was prepared using the immunoSEQ multiplex PCR assay. Entries here come from immuneACCESS through TCRdb and include only in-frame sequences with V and J called. Some clones fail to appear in such tables; in the studies checked, an unresolved V gene covers under half of the shortfall, and the cause of the remainder is unknown. The sample table records 200,000 to 250,000 clones; roughly 83% of these occur just once. Together, the top ten hold roughly 7.4% of the sample. The specimen sequenced was peripheral blood. These receptors all come from a woman in her forties or fifties with acute or convalescent COVID-19.

The gene calls are TRBV9 and TRBJ1-1; 7 nucleotides line up with TRBD1. The CDR3 is 15 residues long. Germline loops: CDR1 SGDLS, CDR2 YYNGEE. The ends lost 0 bases at V and 11 bases at J; junction bases unmatched: 13. CDR3 sequence: CASSVDSGGRHGAFF. The CDR3 coding sequence is TGTGCCAGCAGCGTAGACTCAGGGGGTCGTCATGGCGCTTTCTTT.

The chain employs TRBV28 and TRBJ2-1; 9 bases fit TRBD2. The CDR3 covers 15 residues. After removal of 5 bases from V and 3 bases from J, the junction contained 5 bases not matched to a gene. CDR1 MDHEN and CDR2 SYDVKM come from the germline V gene. CDR3 in amino acids: CASSPLTSGYNEQFF. The CDR3 nucleotides read TGTGCCAGCAGTCCGTTGACTAGCGGCTACAATGAGCAGTTCTTC.

CDR3 bases: TGTGCCAGCAGCCAAGGCGTGGGCACAGATACGCAGTATTTT. Translated, it gives CASSQGVGTDTQYF. The chain joins TRBV4-2 to TRBJ2-3; no definite D call. Germline-derived CDR1 and CDR2 are LGHNA and YNFKEQ. Trimming removed 1 base from V and 1 base from J, with 6 bases in between. The CDR3 has 14 amino acids.

This CDR3 reads CASSEVRGLDEQFF. CDR3 coding DNA: TGCGCCAGCAGTGAGGTCAGGGGTCTAGATGAGCAGTTCTTC. This sequence joins TRBV10-1 and TRBJ2-1; the D gene is possibly TRBD1 (6 bases). The germline gives CDR1 WNHNN, CDR2 SYGVQD (reference sequence). This CDR3 contains 14 residues. Between the trimmed V and J ends, which lost 2 bases and 8 bases, there was a span of 13 bases.

This chain joins TRBV27 and TRBJ1-3; D is unresolved. Germline CDR1 reads MNHEY; CDR2 reads SMNVEV (reference sequence). Trimming left V 0 bases short and J 1 base short, with 10 bases between. This CDR3 is built from 16 residues. CDR3 coding DNA: TGTGCCAGCAGTTTATCGTACGGGTTTTCTGGAAACACCATATATTTT. Its translation is CASSLSYGFSGNTIYF.

V is TRBV7-9 and J is TRBJ1-5; D remains ambiguous. V gave up 5 bases and J gave up 7 bases, with 15 bases separating them. Per germline, CDR1 SEHNR and CDR2 FQNEAQ (reference sequence). The length of the CDR3 is 14 residues. As DNA, the CDR3 is TGTGCCAGCAGCCGCGGTCTCCCGGGGCAGCCCCAGCATTTT. Translation gives CASSRGLPGQPQHF.

V and J are TRBV3-1 (or the pseudogene TRBV3-2) and TRBJ1-2; 10 nucleotides agree with TRBD1. CDR1 is LGHDT and CDR2 is YNNKEL in the germline V gene (reference sequence). CDR3 length: 14 amino acids. After removal of 10 bases from V and 7 bases from J, the junction contained 12 bases not matched to a gene. CDR3: CATATGGAGGGYTF. The CDR3 DNA follows: TGTGCCACCGCGACAGGGGGCGCCGGTGGTGGCTACACCTTC.

The chain is built from TRBV7-3 and TRBJ1-6; unclear D gene. The germline CDR1 and CDR2 sequences are SGHTA and FQGTGA. V was pared by 3 bases and J by 7 bases, with 13 bases between. There are 15 residues in the CDR3. DNA for the CDR3: TGTGCCAGCAGCTTTAGAGGCGATTGGAATTCACCCCTCCACTTT. This gives the protein CASSFRGDWNSPLHF.

The rearrangement links TRBV21-1 to TRBJ2-7; the table assigns TRBD1, which was not confirmed against the DNA. TRBV21-1 is shown as a pseudogene. The CDR3 sequence is 16 residues long. The CDR3 loop reads CASSIRTGSLSYEQYF. DNA for the CDR3: TGTGCCAGCAGCATCCGGACAGGGTCCCTCTCCTACGAGCAGTACTTC.

V is TRBV21-1 and J is TRBJ1-4. TRBV21-1 is a pseudogene locus. The CDR3 spans 11 residues. The CDR3 sequence: CASSRSEKLFF. The CDR3 region has the DNA TGTGCCAGCAGTCGGAGCGAAAAACTGTTTTTT.

V and J are TRBV5-1 and TRBJ2-3, with 7 bases lining up with TRBD1. The germline CDR1 and CDR2 sequences are SGHRS and YFSETQ. The CDR3 has 16 amino acids. The V and J ends lost 3 bases and 4 bases, in that order; junction bases with no gene match: 11. The CDR3 spells CASSSQGERGADTQYF. DNA of the CDR3: TGCGCCAGCAGCTCCCAGGGGGAACGGGGCGCAGATACGCAGTATTTT.

In this sample, this clone turned up many times. This sequence joins TRBV6-5 and TRBJ2-3, with D maybe TRBD2 (6 bases). V lost 7 bases to trimming and J lost 4 bases, with 12 bases between them. Per germline, CDR1 MNHEY and CDR2 SVGAGI. The CDR3 extends over 13 amino acids. CDR3 DNA sequence: TGTGCCAGCAATTCCGGGAGCTCAGATACGCAGTATTTT. Amino acid sequence: CASNSGSSDTQYF.